This is a list of T cell receptor beta chains from one sample in a study of blood T cell repertoires in COVID-19. The method was immunoSEQ multiplex PCR; TCRdb's version includes in-frame clones alone and lacks a portion of them. The sample comprises 150,000 to 200,000 clones, around 88% of which are singletons, and roughly 4.2% rests with the top ten. Sequenced material: peripheral blood. These receptor sequences come from a woman younger than 45 with acute or convalescent COVID-19. CDR3s include the opening cysteine and the closing phenylalanine or tryptophan. Fields, in order: clone size, D gene, V gene, J gene, CDR3 protein, CDR3 DNA. A D gene is named only where the DNA matches it firmly. Some rows have no size entry. The others give once, few or many, or a class for an expanded clone.

clone_size: NA; d_call: NA; v_call: TRBV28; j_call: TRBJ2-7; cdr3_aa: CASSLHGGNYEQYF; cdr3_nt: TGTGCCAGCAGTTTACATGGCGGTAACTACGAGCAGTACTTC
clone_size: NA; d_call: NA; v_call: TRBV27; j_call: TRBJ2-7; cdr3_aa: CASSRPLAKQRRSYEQYF; cdr3_nt: TGTGCCAGCAGCCGACCCTTGGCTAAGCAAAGGAGGAGCTACGAGCAGTACTTC
clone_size: NA; d_call: NA; v_call: TRBV11-2; j_call: TRBJ1-4; cdr3_aa: CASSFQFPNEKLFF; cdr3_nt: TGTGCCAGCAGCTTTCAGTTTCCTAATGAAAAACTGTTTTTT
clone_size: NA; d_call: NA; v_call: TRBV5-1; j_call: TRBJ2-3; cdr3_aa: CASSLSATASTDTQYF; cdr3_nt: TGCGCCAGCAGCCTTTCAGCGACAGCTTCCACAGATACGCAGTATTTT
clone_size: NA; d_call: NA; v_call: TRBV6-5; j_call: TRBJ1-3; cdr3_aa: CASRVGVRSTIYF; cdr3_nt: TGTGCCAGCAGAGTTGGTGTACGGTCCACCATATATTTT
clone_size: NA; d_call: TRBD2; v_call: TRBV7-9; j_call: TRBJ2-2; cdr3_aa: CAWERASGRTNTGELFF; cdr3_nt: TGTGCCTGGGAGCGGGCTAGCGGGAGGACTAACACCGGGGAGCTGTTTTTT
clone_size: NA; d_call: NA; v_call: TRBV5-1; j_call: TRBJ2-3; cdr3_aa: CASSFADTQYF; cdr3_nt: TGCGCCAGCAGCTTCGCAGATACGCAGTATTTT
clone_size: NA; d_call: NA; v_call: TRBV2; j_call: TRBJ2-1; cdr3_aa: CASQGPDYNEQFF; cdr3_nt: TGTGCCAGCCAGGGGCCCGACTACAATGAGCAGTTCTTC
clone_size: NA; d_call: TRBD1; v_call: TRBV5-1; j_call: TRBJ1-1; cdr3_aa: CASKGTAINTEAFF; cdr3_nt: TGCGCCAGCAAGGGGACAGCAATAAACACTGAAGCTTTCTTT
clone_size: NA; d_call: NA; v_call: TRBV5-1; j_call: TRBJ1-6; cdr3_aa: CASSLDRTTLHF; cdr3_nt: TGCGCCAGCAGCTTGGACCGTACAACCCTCCACTTT
clone_size: NA; d_call: TRBD1; v_call: TRBV2; j_call: TRBJ2-1; cdr3_aa: CASRGDRGAYNEQFF; cdr3_nt: TGTGCCAGCAGGGGGGACAGGGGGGCCTACAATGAGCAGTTCTTC
clone_size: NA; d_call: NA; v_call: TRBV2; j_call: TRBJ1-2; cdr3_aa: CASSEVKVSFGGYTF; cdr3_nt: TGTGCCAGCAGTGAAGTGAAGGTCTCCTTCGGGGGCTACACCTTC
clone_size: NA; d_call: TRBD1; v_call: TRBV7-9; j_call: TRBJ2-6; cdr3_aa: CASSLWTGTGANVLTF; cdr3_nt: TGTGCCAGCAGCCTTTGGACAGGGACTGGGGCCAACGTCCTGACTTTC
clone_size: NA; d_call: NA; v_call: TRBV6-5; j_call: TRBJ1-1; cdr3_aa: CASSRRAPPAFF; cdr3_nt: TGTGCCAGCAGCCGGAGAGCCCCCCCAGCTTTCTTT
clone_size: NA; d_call: TRBD1; v_call: TRBV11-1; j_call: TRBJ2-7; cdr3_aa: CASSRKRTGNYEQYF; cdr3_nt: TGTGCCAGCAGCCGAAAACGGACAGGCAACTACGAGCAGTACTTC
clone_size: NA; d_call: TRBD1; v_call: TRBV9; j_call: TRBJ2-7; cdr3_aa: CASSVGTGLYEQYF; cdr3_nt: TGTGCCAGCAGCGTGGGGACAGGGTTATACGAGCAGTACTTC
clone_size: NA; d_call: NA; v_call: TRBV19; j_call: TRBJ2-1; cdr3_aa: CASSTAPRGNSYNEQFF; cdr3_nt: TGTGCCAGTAGTACCGCTCCGCGCGGGAACTCCTACAATGAGCAGTTCTTC
clone_size: NA; d_call: NA; v_call: TRBV5-1; j_call: TRBJ2-5; cdr3_aa: CASSLVEGSETQYF; cdr3_nt: TGCGCCAGCAGCTTGGTTGAGGGATCTGAGACCCAGTACTTC
clone_size: once; d_call: NA; v_call: TRBV28; j_call: TRBJ2-1; cdr3_aa: CASRHVGGILVEQFF; cdr3_nt: TGTGCCAGCAGACACGTCGGGGGAATCTTAGTTGAGCAGTTCTTC
clone_size: NA; d_call: NA; v_call: TRBV6-5; j_call: TRBJ2-7; cdr3_aa: CASSYSADSYEQYF; cdr3_nt: TGTGCCAGCAGTTACTCCGCGGATTCCTACGAGCAGTACTTC
clone_size: NA; d_call: NA; v_call: TRBV28; j_call: TRBJ2-5; cdr3_aa: CASSLSGQGKETQYF; cdr3_nt: TGTGCCAGCAGTTTAAGTGGGCAGGGGAAAGAGACCCAGTACTTC
clone_size: NA; d_call: TRBD2; v_call: TRBV4-2; j_call: TRBJ2-1; cdr3_aa: CASSHGLAGTNYNEQFF; cdr3_nt: TGTGCCAGCAGCCATGGACTAGCGGGAACTAACTACAATGAGCAGTTCTTC
clone_size: NA; d_call: TRBD2; v_call: TRBV5-1; j_call: TRBJ2-7; cdr3_aa: CASGREGPYEQYF; cdr3_nt: TGCGCAAGCGGGCGGGAGGGCCCATACGAGCAGTACTTC
clone_size: NA; d_call: NA; v_call: TRBV3-1/TRBV3-2; j_call: TRBJ2-2; cdr3_aa: CATGEFTGELFF; cdr3_nt: TGTGCCACCGGGGAGTTCACCGGGGAGCTGTTTTTT